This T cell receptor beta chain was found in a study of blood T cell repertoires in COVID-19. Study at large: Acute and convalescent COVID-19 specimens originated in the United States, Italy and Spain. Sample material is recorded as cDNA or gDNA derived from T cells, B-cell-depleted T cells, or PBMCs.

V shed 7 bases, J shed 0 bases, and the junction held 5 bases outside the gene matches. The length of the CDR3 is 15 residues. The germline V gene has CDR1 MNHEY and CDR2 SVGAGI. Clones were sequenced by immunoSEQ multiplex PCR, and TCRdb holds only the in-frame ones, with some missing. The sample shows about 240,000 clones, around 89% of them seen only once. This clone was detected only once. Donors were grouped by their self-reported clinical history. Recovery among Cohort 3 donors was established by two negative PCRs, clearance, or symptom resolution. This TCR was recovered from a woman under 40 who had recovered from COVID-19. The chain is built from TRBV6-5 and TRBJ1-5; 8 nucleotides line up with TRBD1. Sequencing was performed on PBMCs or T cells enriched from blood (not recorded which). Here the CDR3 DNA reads TGTGCCAGCATTCGGACAGGGTATAGCAATCAGCCCCAGCATTTT. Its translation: CASIRTGYSNQPQHF.